These T cell receptor beta chains were read from a single sample in a study of cytomegalovirus exposure and HLA in healthy donors. Here immunoSEQ multiplex PCR was the method, and the copy in TCRdb shows in-frame clones only, minus some. Of 100,000 to 150,000 clones in the sample, around 85% were seen once. What was sequenced was PBMCs. The receptors were sampled from a woman in her twenties or thirties in good health and CMV-seronegative. The CDR3 runs from the conserved cysteine through the conserved F or W. A D gene is named only where the DNA matches it firmly. Not all rows give a size; the values are once, few, many and, for expanded clones, a class.

J gene,V gene,clone size,D gene,CDR3 DNA,CDR3 protein
TRBJ1-1,TRBV7-9,-,-,TGTGCCAGCAGCTTAATGGTTAGCCTTCAGGGTTTCTTT,CASSLMVSLQGFF
TRBJ2-5,TRBV6-5,-,TRBD2,TGTGCCAGCAGTCGGCTAGCGGTGGGAGAGACCCAGTACTTC,CASSRLAVGETQYF
TRBJ2-5,TRBV5-4,-,TRBD2,TGTGCCAGCAGTGCGGGACTAGCGGGGGTTCTGGAGACCCAGTACTTC,CASSAGLAGVLETQYF
TRBJ2-5,TRBV18,-,TRBD2,TGTGCCAGCTCACCACTAGCGGGGGTTCAAGAGACCCAGTACTTC,CASSPLAGVQETQYF
TRBJ1-2,TRBV5-6,-,TRBD1,TGTGCCAGCAGCTGGGCCCGACAGGGAACCCATGGCTACACCTTC,CASSWARQGTHGYTF
TRBJ2-7,TRBV7-3,-,TRBD2,TGTGCCAGCAGTCCTAGCGGGGGGGCCTACGAGCAGTACTTC,CASSPSGGAYEQYF
TRBJ2-1,TRBV19,-,TRBD1,TGTGCCAGCTCGGAGAGACAGGGAAGAAGTGAGCAGTTCTTC,CASSERQGRSEQFF
TRBJ1-5,TRBV5-1,few,-,TGCGCCAGCAGCCTGGCAGGGATCAGCAATCAGCCCCAGCATTTT,CASSLAGISNQPQHF
TRBJ1-1,TRBV4-1,-,-,TGCGCCAGCAGCCAAGAGGGCCACCTTGAAGCTTTCTTT,CASSQEGHLEAFF
TRBJ1-1,TRBV5-4,once,-,TGTGCCAGCAGCTCCGATCCGGTGAGTTGGACTGAAGCTTTCTTT,CASSSDPVSWTEAFF
TRBJ2-3,TRBV7-6,-,TRBD2,TGTGCCAGCAGCTTTACGACTAGCGGGGGGTCAGATACGCAGTATTTT,CASSFTTSGGSDTQYF
TRBJ2-7,TRBV6-1,-,TRBD2,TGTGCCAGCAGTGGGGGGACTACTTACGCCTACGAGCAGTACTTC,CASSGGTTYAYEQYF
TRBJ2-3,TRBV7-2,few,-,TGTGCCAGCAGCTCCAGAGATACGCAGTATTTT,CASSSRDTQYF
TRBJ1-5,TRBV9,-,TRBD1,TGTGCCAGCAGCGCAACAGGGGTCAATCAGCCCCAGCATTTT,CASSATGVNQPQHF
TRBJ2-2,TRBV6-6,-,TRBD1,TGTGCCAGTCGAGGGCAGGGGGATGTCGGGGAGCTGTTTTTT,CASRGQGDVGELFF
TRBJ1-2,TRBV15,-,TRBD1,TGTGCCACCAGCGCGGACAGGGGGCCCTATGGCTACACCTTC,CATSADRGPYGYTF
TRBJ1-6,TRBV27,-,-,TGTGCCAGCAGGAGGCCTTATTCACCCCTCCACTTT,CASRRPYSPLHF
TRBJ2-3,TRBV6-1,-,-,TGTGCCAGCAGTGAACCTCACAGGGCGGGTACGCAGTATTTT,CASSEPHRAGTQYF
TRBJ1-1,TRBV6-5,-,-,TGTGCCAGCAGAGAAGGGGGATACACTGAAGCTTTCTTT,CASREGGYTEAFF
TRBJ2-1,TRBV15,-,TRBD1,TGTGCCACCAGCAGGGGACAGGGGGCGGTCAATGAGCAGTTCTTC,CATSRGQGAVNEQFF
TRBJ2-1,TRBV6-5,-,-,TGTGCCAGCATCCGATCAAGGGGAGGTGAGCAGTTCTTC,CASIRSRGGEQFF
TRBJ2-7,TRBV14,-,TRBD1,TGTGCCAGCGAGCCAAGGGACAGCTACGAGCAGTACTTC,CASEPRDSYEQYF
TRBJ2-7,TRBV2,-,-,TGTGCCAGCAGTGACGACGGAGACGAGCAGTACTTC,CASSDDGDEQYF
TRBJ1-4,TRBV6-6,-,TRBD1,TGTGCCAGCACCAACACAGGGGCGACTAATGAAAAACTGTTTTTT,CASTNTGATNEKLFF
TRBJ2-7,TRBV7-8,-,-,TGTGCCAGCAGCCCTTACGAAGTTAGATACGAGCAGTACTTC,CASSPYEVRYEQYF
TRBJ1-5,TRBV21-1,-,-,TGTGCCAGCATCCGGGACAGACCCCTTTCCGGGCAGCCCCAGCATTTT,CASIRDRPLSGQPQHF
TRBJ1-1,TRBV18,-,-,TGTGCCAGCCACGGACAGATCGGCCCGAACACTGAAGCTTTCTTT,CASHGQIGPNTEAFF
TRBJ2-5,TRBV7-6,-,TRBD2,TGTGCCAGCAGCTTGGTTATAGCGGGGGCCCAAGAGACCCAGTACTTC,CASSLVIAGAQETQYF
TRBJ1-3,TRBV5-5,-,-,TGTGCCAGCAGCTTGGAAACTTTGCCAGGGCGCTCTGGAAACACCATATATTTT,CASSLETLPGRSGNTIYF
TRBJ2-2,TRBV5-1,-,-,TGCGCCAGCAGAGACAGGAGCTCTCGCACCGGGGAGCTGTTTTTT,CASRDRSSRTGELFF
TRBJ2-5,TRBV7-2,-,TRBD2,TGTGCCAGCAGCCTGACTAGCGGGGGGGGAGAGACCCAGTACTTC,CASSLTSGGGETQYF
TRBJ2-3,TRBV7-3,-,TRBD2,TGTGCCAGCAGCAAGCGGGGATCTAGCACAGATACGCAGTATTTT,CASSKRGSSTDTQYF
TRBJ2-7,TRBV4-3,-,-,TGCGCCAGCAGCCAAGGGGCAGGTCCCTACGAGCAGTACTTC,CASSQGAGPYEQYF
TRBJ2-1,TRBV19,-,-,TGTGCCAGTAGAGAGGGTCCCTCCTACAATGAGCAGTTCTTC,CASREGPSYNEQFF
TRBJ2-3,TRBV5-1,-,TRBD2,TGCGCCAGCAGCGCCGGGACTAGCGGGGGGCCCACAGATACGCAGTATTTT,CASSAGTSGGPTDTQYF
TRBJ2-7,TRBV11-1,-,TRBD2,TGTGCCAGCAAGGGAGCGGGGCCCTACGAGCAGTACTTC,CASKGAGPYEQYF
TRBJ2-1,TRBV29-1,-,TRBD2,TGCAGCGTTGAAGACGGATTAGCGGGGGACTCCTACAATGAGCAGTTCTTC,CSVEDGLAGDSYNEQFF
TRBJ2-3,TRBV15,-,-,TGTGCCACCAGCTTCCTAGGAGATACGCAGTATTTT,CATSFLGDTQYF
TRBJ1-5,TRBV4-1,-,-,TGCGCCAGCAGCCAAGTGGTGACAGACAATCAGCCCCAGCATTTT,CASSQVVTDNQPQHF
TRBJ2-5,TRBV2,-,-,TGTGCCAGCAGTGTGGGGGGTAGGCAAGAGACCCAGTACTTC,CASSVGGRQETQYF
TRBJ1-4,TRBV2,-,TRBD1,TGTGCCAGCAACAGGAGGGGGCAGGGTGGAGAAAAACTGTTTTTT,CASNRRGQGGEKLFF
TRBJ2-7,TRBV6-1,few,-,TGTGCCAGCAGCCCTTACTACGAGCAGTACTTC,CASSPYYEQYF
TRBJ1-6,TRBV6-5,-,TRBD1,TGTGCCAGCAGCTGGACAGGCGATAATTCACCCCTCCACTTT,CASSWTGDNSPLHF
TRBJ2-3,TRBV12-5,-,TRBD2,TGTGCTAGTGGTTTGGTAGTAGCGGGGGATACGCAGTATTTT,CASGLVVAGDTQYF
TRBJ2-1,TRBV9,-,TRBD2,TGTGCCAGCAGCCTTCGTACTACTAGCGGGGGTCACCTCTACAATGAGCAGTTCTTC,CASSLRTTSGGHLYNEQFF
TRBJ2-5,TRBV29-1,-,-,TGCAGCGTTGAAGATCGGGGAGAGACCCAGTACTTC,CSVEDRGETQYF
TRBJ2-1,TRBV7-9,-,-,TGTGCCAGCAGCGTGCCCGGGACAAACAATGAGCAGTTCTTC,CASSVPGTNNEQFF
TRBJ2-3,TRBV7-2,-,-,TGTGCCAGCAGCCTCGGGTCGGGAGATACGCAGTATTTT,CASSLGSGDTQYF
TRBJ1-2,TRBV29-1,-,-,TGCAGCGCCGGCGGGGGAGGGAGAGGCTACACCTTC,CSAGGGGRGYTF
TRBJ1-6,TRBV27,few,-,TGTGCCAGCAGTGAGAGTTTGACGGCGGACTTTAATTCACCCCTCCACTTT,CASSESLTADFNSPLHF